The 30 T cell receptor beta chains given below trace back to one sample, sequenced in a study of T cell changes during pregnancy in multiple sclerosis. Sequenced by immunoSEQ multiplex PCR; TCRdb stores in-frame clones only, minus some. The sample contains about 75,000 clones, approximately 95% of which appear only once. Sample: CD4+ T cells from peripheral blood mononuclear cells, taken after pregnancy. These receptors were taken from a female donor with multiple sclerosis, enrolled in a pregnancy study.

The chain has TRBV9 and TRBJ2-3; 8 bases map to TRBD2. The CDR3 has 15 residues. V shed 0 bases and J 0 bases; nucleotides not matched to a gene: 0. Germline assignment: CDR1 SGDLS and CDR2 YYNGEE. The CDR3 is CASSVGLASTDTQYF. The CDR3 DNA is TGTGCCAGCAGCGTAGGACTAGCGAGCACAGATACGCAGTATTTT.

V gene TRBV5-1 combines with J gene TRBJ2-7; no clear D. The CDR3 loop spans 13 amino acids. The germline V gene encodes CDR1 SGHRS and CDR2 YFSETQ. V was shortened by 0 bases and J by 6 bases, with 10 bases between the two germline ends. The CDR3 sequence is CASSLATSREQYF. The CDR3 region has the DNA TGCGCCAGCAGCTTGGCCACGAGCCGCGAGCAGTACTTC.

The chain uses TRBV18 and TRBJ2-5; TRBD1 is a possible D gene (5 bases). Germline loops: CDR1 KGHSH, CDR2 LQKENI. V lost 4 bases to trimming and J lost 2 bases, with 8 bases between them. This CDR3 has 13 residues. CDR3 loop: CASSRGQQETQYF. The CDR3 region has the DNA TGTGCCAGCTCACGGGGCCAACAAGAGACCCAGTACTTC.

The chain recombines TRBV18 with TRBJ1-2; D is ambiguous. V was shortened by 5 bases and J by 3 bases, with 10 bases between the two germline ends. The CDR3 is made up of 13 amino acids. In germline, CDR1 is KGHSH, CDR2 LQKENI. Here the CDR3 reads CASSSTDYYGYTF. In DNA, the CDR3 is TGTGCCAGCTCATCTACAGATTACTATGGCTACACCTTC.

This rearrangement joins TRBV29-1 to TRBJ1-1, with D tentatively TRBD1 (5 bases). Germline V gene sequence: CDR1 SQVTM, CDR2 ANQGSEA. The CDR3 spans 13 residues. Trimming cost V 3 bases and J 6 bases, with 14 bases left between them. The CDR3, as DNA: TGCAGCGTTGAGGGGTTCTGGGGGGCTGAAGCTTTCTTT. This encodes CSVEGFWGAEAFF.

In this sample, this clone turned up a few times. J is TRBJ2-3 and V is TRBV5-4; TRBD2 is a possible D gene (6 bases). This CDR3 is built from 14 residues. The germline V and J ends were trimmed by 4 bases and 0 bases, with 9 bases remaining between them. In germline, CDR1 is SGHNT, CDR2 YYREEE (reference sequence). In DNA form, the CDR3 reads TGTGCCAGCAGCCGGGAGACCAGCACAGATACGCAGTATTTT. As protein: CASSRETSTDTQYF.

V usage is TRBV19 and J usage is TRBJ2-5; D unclear. Germline CDR1 reads LNHDA; CDR2 reads SQIVND (reference sequence). The CDR3 loop spans 13 amino acids. Trimming took off 5 bases at V and 3 bases at J, with 10 bases between the two ends. In nucleotides, the CDR3 is TGTGCCAGTAGTCCCCTAGGTGAAGAGACCCAGTACTTC. It yields the protein CASSPLGEETQYF.

The genes are TRBV5-5 and TRBJ2-7; D possibly corresponds to TRBD1 (5 bases). The CDR3 covers 16 residues. V was cut by 0 bases and J by 3 bases, with 16 bases left in between. CDR1 and CDR2 (germline): SGHKS, YYEKEE (reference sequence). CDR3 loop: CASSLEGVRVGYEQYF. CDR3 nucleotides: TGTGCCAGCAGCTTGGAAGGCGTCAGGGTAGGCTACGAGCAGTACTTC.

This chain connects TRBV4-2 to TRBJ2-7, with D possibly TRBD1 on 5 matching bases. The CDR3 is 16 amino acids. The V gene's germline CDR1 is LGHNA and CDR2 YNFKEQ. Trimming removed 0 bases from V and 2 bases from J, with 14 bases in between. The CDR3 DNA sequence: TGTGCCAGCAGCCAAGATAGGGGTGGCAGGACCTACGAGCAGTACTTC. This encodes CASSQDRGGRTYEQYF.

The J gene is TRBJ2-1, the V gene TRBV6-1; maybe TRBD1 (6 bases). The ends were cut back, 2 bases at V and 6 bases at J, with 26 bases in the middle. The CDR3 loop spans 19 amino acids. From germline, CDR1 is MNHNS and CDR2 SASEGT. The CDR3 loop reads CASSERGWGRQVRGNEQFF. The DNA of the CDR3 is TGTGCCAGCAGTGAAAGGGGGTGGGGGAGACAGGTTCGCGGCAATGAGCAGTTCTTC.

This chain links TRBV7-2 with TRBJ2-1, with D perhaps TRBD2 (5 bases). V shed 7 bases and J shed 8 bases, with 18 bases lying between them. Germline V gene sequence: CDR1 SGHTA, CDR2 FQGNSA. This CDR3 is 14 amino acids long. The CDR3 is CASTERRQMHEQFF. CDR3 in DNA: TGTGCCAGCACCGAACGGAGGCAGATGCATGAGCAGTTCTTC.

The chain combines TRBV4-1 with TRBJ1-3; D unclear. The CDR3 sequence is 15 residues long. CDR1 and CDR2 (germline): MGHRA, YSYEKL. Deletions cut 2 bases from V and 0 bases from J, with 8 bases between. Here the CDR3 DNA reads TGCGCCAGCAGCCAATATCACAACTCTGGAAACACCATATATTTT. Protein sequence: CASSQYHNSGNTIYF.

V is TRBV30 and J is TRBJ2-1; 8 positions agree with TRBD2. J was trimmed by 7 bases and V by 2 bases; bases with no gene match: 16. Looked up from germline, CDR1 is GTSNPN and CDR2 is SVGIG (reference sequence). This CDR3 region has 17 residues. CDR3 coding DNA: TGTGCCTGGAGTTCTTTCGCCGGGACTAGTACCCTAAATGAGCAGTTCTTC. Amino acids: CAWSSFAGTSTLNEQFF. Full variable domain (outside the CDR3, taken from reference TRBV30 and TRBJ2-1): SQTIHQWPATLVQPVGSPLSLECTVEGTSNPNLYWYRQAAGRGLQLLFYSVGIGQISSEVPQNLSASRPQDRQFILSSKKLLLSDSGFYLCAWSSFAGTSTLNEQFFGPGTRLTVL.

The chain uses TRBV19 and TRBJ2-6; D is unresolved. The CDR3 totals 16 residues. V lost 4 bases and J 2 bases, leaving 12 bases between the germline ends. From germline, CDR1 is LNHDA and CDR2 SQIVND (reference sequence). The CDR3, as DNA: TGTGCCAGTAGTAAACTCGATCAAACTGGGGCCAACGTCCTGACTTTC. It is translated as CASSKLDQTGANVLTF.

This clone is a singleton in its sample. The V gene is TRBV9, the J gene TRBJ2-3; 10 bases are a match to TRBD1. CDR3 length: 19 amino acids. Trimming took 0 bases from V and 3 from J; bases not matched to a gene: 13. CDR1 and CDR2 (germline): SGDLS, YYNGEE. The CDR3 is CASSVGVGPGQGFTDTQYF. CDR3 in DNA: TGTGCCAGCAGCGTAGGAGTGGGACCGGGACAGGGGTTTACAGATACGCAGTATTTT.

The chain has TRBV7-9 and TRBJ2-3; 7 bases line up with TRBD1. The V segment lost 3 bases and the J segment 2 bases; nucleotides outside the gene matches: 2. The CDR3 spans 14 residues. Germline loops: CDR1 SEHNR, CDR2 FQNEAQ (reference sequence). The CDR3 coding sequence is TGTGCCAGCAGCTTGGGACAGTACACAGATACGCAGTATTTT. This codes for CASSLGQYTDTQYF.

The chain has TRBV28 and TRBJ1-1; D unresolved. Trimming pared 5 bases from V and 10 bases from J, leaving 14 bases between. Germline V gives CDR1 MDHEN, CDR2 SYDVKM. The CDR3 length is 12 residues. CDR3 DNA: TGTGCCAGCAGTCTACCGGGAGTTCGAGCTTTCTTT. Encoded protein: CASSLPGVRAFF.

The chain is built from TRBV5-5 and TRBJ1-2; a weak D match, TRBD1 (6 bases). Germline values: CDR1 SGHKS, CDR2 YYEKEE (reference sequence). Trimming removed 4 bases at V and 8 bases at J, with 18 bases between. This CDR3 is built from 14 residues. CDR3 amino acids: CASSLKPDSEGYTF. CDR3 DNA: TGTGCCAGCAGCCTGAAACCGGACAGTGAGGGCTACACCTTC.

This chain connects TRBV19 to TRBJ1-5; 8 nucleotides line up with TRBD1. Germline CDR1 LNHDA, CDR2 SQIVND (reference sequence). J was trimmed by 5 bases and V by 4 bases; bases with no gene match: 4. The CDR3 has 14 amino acids. Here the CDR3 DNA reads TGTGCCAGTAGTACGACAGGGGCGTATCAGCCCCAGCATTTT. It encodes CASSTTGAYQPQHF.

CDR3 loop: CASSWSVRPNYGYTF. CDR3 DNA: TGTGCCAGTAGTTGGAGCGTTCGACCTAACTATGGCTACACCTTC. This chain joins TRBV19 and TRBJ1-2; D unclear. The CDR3 covers 15 residues. Trimming removed 5 bases at V and 0 bases at J, with 13 bases between. CDR1 LNHDA and CDR2 SQIVND come from the germline V gene (reference sequence).

The V gene is TRBV6-5, the J gene TRBJ2-1; TRBD1 matches at 8 bases. V lost 6 bases, J lost 8 bases, and 6 bases stayed unmatched. CDR1 MNHEY and CDR2 SVGAGI come from the germline V gene. The CDR3 totals 13 residues. In nucleotides, the CDR3 is TGTGCCAGCAGGGAGACAGGGGTGCATGAGCAGTTCTTC. It encodes CASRETGVHEQFF.

The V gene is TRBV7-9, the J gene TRBJ1-2, with D maybe TRBD1 (6 bases). CDR3 size: 15 residues. V lost 3 bases and J 6 bases, leaving 17 bases between the germline ends. Germline V gene sequence: CDR1 SEHNR, CDR2 FQNEAQ (reference sequence). The CDR3 region has the DNA TGTGCCAGCAGCTTCTCCGCCGGGACAATAAATGGCTACACCTTC. It yields the protein CASSFSAGTINGYTF.

The chain joins TRBV9 to TRBJ2-1, with 13 bases aligning to TRBD2. CDR3 length: 15 residues. Germline assignment: CDR1 SGDLS and CDR2 YYNGEE. Trimming removed 7 bases from V and 2 bases from J; junction bases left unmatched: 3. This CDR3 is CASGTSGNPYNEQFF. For the CDR3, the DNA is TGTGCCAGCGGGACTAGCGGGAATCCCTACAATGAGCAGTTCTTC.

The J gene is TRBJ2-3, the V gene TRBV4-2, with D tentatively TRBD1 (5 bases). This CDR3 region has 16 residues. Per the germline V gene, CDR1 is LGHNA and CDR2 is YNFKEQ. V was trimmed by 0 bases and J by 2 bases, leaving 12 bases between them. The CDR3 DNA is TGTGCCAGCAGCCAAGATTGGGCCAGGGACACAGATACGCAGTATTTT. Protein product: CASSQDWARDTDTQYF.

This sequence joins TRBV27 and TRBJ2-1, with a possible D match to TRBD1 (5 bases). The V end was cut by 3 bases, the J end by 6 bases, with 24 bases between. CDR3 length: 18 amino acids. Germline CDR1 is MNHEY and CDR2 is SMNVEV (reference sequence). CDR3 nucleotides: TGTGCCAGCAGTTTTTCTCATCGGCTCCGGAATAGGGGCAATGAGCAGTTCTTC. This sequence encodes CASSFSHRLRNRGNEQFF.

This chain connects TRBV29-1 to TRBJ2-3; the D gene is possibly TRBD1 (7 bases). V was pared by 1 base and J by 0 bases, with 14 bases between. The length of the CDR3 is 16 residues. Germline CDR1 reads SQVTM; CDR2 reads ANQGSEA. CDR3 DNA: TGCAGCGTTGAAGGTGGGCGGGACAGTAGCACAGATACGCAGTATTTT. It is translated as CSVEGGRDSSTDTQYF.

The rearrangement uses TRBV9 and TRBJ2-2, with D maybe TRBD2 (5 bases). Germline lookup yields CDR1 SGDLS and CDR2 YYNGEE. This CDR3 has 13 amino acids. Trimming removed 2 bases at V and 4 bases at J, with 6 bases between. The CDR3 bases are TGTGCCAGCAGCGTCCGGGGCACCGGGGAGCTGTTTTTT. It yields the protein CASSVRGTGELFF.

This clone was detected once. The rearrangement joins TRBV5-6 to TRBJ2-5; 8 bases are shared with TRBD2. The V and J ends lost 5 bases and 4 bases, in that order; junction bases with no gene match: 7. Germline V CDR1 and CDR2: SGHDT, YYEEEE. There are 14 residues in the CDR3. As DNA, the CDR3 is TGTGCCAGCAGAAGAGCGGGAGAGGGAGAGACCCAGTACTTC. It codes for CASRRAGEGETQYF. Full variable domain (remainder filled in from reference TRBV5-6 and TRBJ2-5): DAGVTQSPTHLIKTRGQQVTLRCSPKSGHDTVSWYQQALGQGPQFIFQYYEEEERQRGNFPDRFSGHQFPNYSSELNVNALLLGDSALYLCASRRAGEGETQYFGPGTRLLVL.

This chain joins TRBV15 and TRBJ1-1, with D perhaps matching TRBD1 (5 bases). The V and J ends lost 1 base and 0 bases respectively, with 12 bases between them. Per the germline V gene, CDR1 is LNHNV and CDR2 is YYDKDF (reference sequence). The CDR3 is 16 amino acids. The CDR3, as DNA: TGTGCCACCAGCAGAGGCCGGAGACAGCTGAACACTGAAGCTTTCTTT. This codes for CATSRGRRQLNTEAFF.

The CDR3, as DNA: TGTGCCATCAGTGATGACAGAGGCACCGGGGAGCTGTTTTTT. It codes for CAISDDRGTGELFF. J is TRBJ2-2 and V is TRBV10-3, with D possibly being TRBD1 (5 bases). Germline V CDR1 and CDR2: ENHRY, SYGVKD. The CDR3 has 14 residues. Between the trimmed V and J ends, which lost 3 bases and 4 bases, there was a span of 9 bases.